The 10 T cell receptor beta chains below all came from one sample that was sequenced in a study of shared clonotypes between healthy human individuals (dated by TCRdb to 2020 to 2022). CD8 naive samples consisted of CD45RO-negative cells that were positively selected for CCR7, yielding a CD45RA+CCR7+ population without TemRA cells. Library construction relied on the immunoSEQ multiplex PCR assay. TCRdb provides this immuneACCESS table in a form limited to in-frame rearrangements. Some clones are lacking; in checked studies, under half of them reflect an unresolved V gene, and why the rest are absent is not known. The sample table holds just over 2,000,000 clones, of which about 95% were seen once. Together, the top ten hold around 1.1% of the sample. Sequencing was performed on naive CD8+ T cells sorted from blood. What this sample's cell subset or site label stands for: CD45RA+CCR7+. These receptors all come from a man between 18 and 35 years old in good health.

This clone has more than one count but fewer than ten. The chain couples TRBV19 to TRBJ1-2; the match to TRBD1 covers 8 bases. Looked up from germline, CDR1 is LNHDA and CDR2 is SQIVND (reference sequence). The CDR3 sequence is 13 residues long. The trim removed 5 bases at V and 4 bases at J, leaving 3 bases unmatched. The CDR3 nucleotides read TGTGCCAGTAGTTCCCAGGGGGCCTATGGCTACACCTTC. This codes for CASSSQGAYGYTF.

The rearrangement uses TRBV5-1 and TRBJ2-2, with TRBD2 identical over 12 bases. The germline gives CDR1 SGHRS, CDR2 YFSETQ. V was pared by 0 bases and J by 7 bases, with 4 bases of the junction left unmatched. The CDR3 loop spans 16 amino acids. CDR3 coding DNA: TGCGCCAGCAGCTTGGGACTAGCGGGAGTGGACGGGGAGCTGTTTTTT. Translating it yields CASSLGLAGVDGELFF.

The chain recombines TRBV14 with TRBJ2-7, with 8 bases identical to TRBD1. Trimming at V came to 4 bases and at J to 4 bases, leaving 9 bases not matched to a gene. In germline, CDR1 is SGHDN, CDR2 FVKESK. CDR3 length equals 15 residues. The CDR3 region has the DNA TGTGCCAGCAGCCCCAAGGACAGGGAAAATTACGAGCAGTACTTC. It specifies CASSPKDRENYEQYF. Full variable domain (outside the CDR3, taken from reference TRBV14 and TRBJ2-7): EAGVTQFPSHSVIEKGQTVTLRCDPISGHDNLYWYRRVMGKEIKFLLHFVKESKQDESGMPNNRFLAERTGGTYSTLKVQPAELEDSGVYFCASSPKDRENYEQYFGPGTRLTVT.

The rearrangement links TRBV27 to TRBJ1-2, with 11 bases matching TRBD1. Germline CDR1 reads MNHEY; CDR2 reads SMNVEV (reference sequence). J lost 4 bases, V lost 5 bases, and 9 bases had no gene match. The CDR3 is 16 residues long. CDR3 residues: CASSLGQGELGYGYTF. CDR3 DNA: TGTGCCAGCAGTCTGGGACAGGGGGAATTGGGCTATGGCTACACCTTC.

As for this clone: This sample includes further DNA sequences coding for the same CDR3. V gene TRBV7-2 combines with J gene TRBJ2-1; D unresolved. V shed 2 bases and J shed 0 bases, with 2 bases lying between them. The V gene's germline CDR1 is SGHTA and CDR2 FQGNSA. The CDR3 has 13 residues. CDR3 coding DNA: TGTGCCAGCAGCTTACACTCCTACAATGAGCAGTTCTTC. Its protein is CASSLHSYNEQFF.

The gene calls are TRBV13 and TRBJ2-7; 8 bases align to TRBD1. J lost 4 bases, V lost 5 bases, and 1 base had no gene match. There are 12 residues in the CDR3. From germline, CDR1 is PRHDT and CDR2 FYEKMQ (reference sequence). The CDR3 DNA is TGTGCCAGCAGCGGACAGGGATACGAGCAGTACTTC. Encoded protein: CASSGQGYEQYF.

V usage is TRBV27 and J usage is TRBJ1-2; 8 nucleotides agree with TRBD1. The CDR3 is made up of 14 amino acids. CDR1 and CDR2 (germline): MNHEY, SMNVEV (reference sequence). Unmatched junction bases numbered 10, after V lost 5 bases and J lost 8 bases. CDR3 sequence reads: CASSRDRRMEGYTF. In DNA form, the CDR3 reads TGTGCCAGCAGTAGGGACAGGCGAATGGAAGGCTACACCTTC.

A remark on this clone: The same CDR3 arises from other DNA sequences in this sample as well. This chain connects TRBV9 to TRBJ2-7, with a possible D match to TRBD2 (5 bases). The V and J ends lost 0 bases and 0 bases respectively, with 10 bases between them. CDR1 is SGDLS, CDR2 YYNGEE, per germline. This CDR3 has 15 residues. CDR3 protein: CASSVGSGSSYEQYF. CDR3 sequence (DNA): TGTGCCAGCAGCGTAGGAAGCGGTAGCTCCTACGAGCAGTACTTC.

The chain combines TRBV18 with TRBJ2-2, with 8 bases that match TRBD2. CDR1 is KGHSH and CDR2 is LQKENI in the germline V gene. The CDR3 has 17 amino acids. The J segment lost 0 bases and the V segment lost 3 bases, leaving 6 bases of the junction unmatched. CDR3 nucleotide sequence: TGTGCCAGCTCACCCGAAGCGGGGGCCGCGAACACCGGGGAGCTGTTTTTT. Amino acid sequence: CASSPEAGAANTGELFF.

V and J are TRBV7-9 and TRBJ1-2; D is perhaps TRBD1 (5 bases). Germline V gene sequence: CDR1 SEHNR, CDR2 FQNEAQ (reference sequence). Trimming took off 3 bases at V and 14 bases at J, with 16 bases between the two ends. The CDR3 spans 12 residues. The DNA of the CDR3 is TGTGCCAGCAGCTTCAGAACGCGGGGACCGACCTTC. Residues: CASSFRTRGPTF.